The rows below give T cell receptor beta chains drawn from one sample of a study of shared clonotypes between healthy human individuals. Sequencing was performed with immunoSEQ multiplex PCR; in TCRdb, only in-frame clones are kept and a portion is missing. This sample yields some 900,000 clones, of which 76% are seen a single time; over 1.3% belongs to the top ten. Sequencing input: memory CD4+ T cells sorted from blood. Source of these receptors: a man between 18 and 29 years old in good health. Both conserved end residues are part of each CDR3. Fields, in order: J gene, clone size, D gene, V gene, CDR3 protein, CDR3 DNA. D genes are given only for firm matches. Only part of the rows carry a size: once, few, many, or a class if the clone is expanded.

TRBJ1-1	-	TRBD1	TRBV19	CASSATGGADTEAFF	TGTGCCAGTAGTGCAACAGGGGGCGCGGACACTGAAGCTTTCTTT
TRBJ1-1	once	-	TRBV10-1	CASSTGSGNTEAFF	TGCGCCAGCAGTACAGGTAGCGGGAACACTGAAGCTTTCTTT
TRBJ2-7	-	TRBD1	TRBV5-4	CASSLPGQGVYEQYF	TGTGCCAGCAGCCTTCCGGGACAGGGGGTCTACGAGCAGTACTTC
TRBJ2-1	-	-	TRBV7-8	CASSPVAGEQFF	TGTGCCAGCAGCCCAGTTGCGGGAGAGCAGTTCTTC
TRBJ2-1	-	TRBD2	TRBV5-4	CASSPSSSGEIYNEQFF	TGTGCCAGCAGCCCGAGTTCGAGCGGGGAAATTTACAATGAGCAGTTCTTC
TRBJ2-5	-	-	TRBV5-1	CASSLDVGSQETQYF	TGCGCCAGCAGCTTGGACGTCGGCAGCCAAGAGACCCAGTACTTC
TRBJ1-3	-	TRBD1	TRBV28	CASGRGGNTIYF	TGTGCCAGCGGCAGGGGGGGAAACACCATATATTTT
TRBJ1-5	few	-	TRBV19	CASREGKGQPQHF	TGTGCCAGTAGAGAGGGAAAAGGTCAGCCCCAGCATTTT
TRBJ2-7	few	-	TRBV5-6	CASSFGAGLSYEQYF	TGTGCCAGCAGCTTTGGGGCAGGCTTATCCTACGAGCAGTACTTC
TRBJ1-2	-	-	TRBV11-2	CASSLSGRGYTF	TGTGCCAGCAGCTTATCAGGGCGTGGCTACACCTTC
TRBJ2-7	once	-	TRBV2	CASSEALAQQYF	TGTGCCAGCAGTGAAGCGCTTGCCCAGCAGTACTTC
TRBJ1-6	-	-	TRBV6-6	CASSYSDTENSPLHF	TGTGCCAGCAGTTACTCGGACACGGAGAATTCACCCCTCCACTTT
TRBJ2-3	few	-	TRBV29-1	CSVRPGTDTQYF	TGCAGCGTTCGTCCGGGGACAGATACGCAGTATTTT
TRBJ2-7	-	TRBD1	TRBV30	CAWSRTGPYEQYF	TGTGCCTGGTCGAGGACAGGGCCCTACGAGCAGTACTTC
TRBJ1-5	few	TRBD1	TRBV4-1	CASSRDGTGGRFTLPNQPQHF	TGCGCCAGCAGCCGAGACGGGACAGGGGGCCGATTTACACTGCCCAATCAGCCCCAGCATTTT
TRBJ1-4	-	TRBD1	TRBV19	CASSSGTGGRVTEKLFF	TGTGCCAGTAGTAGCGGGACAGGGGGAAGAGTAACTGAAAAACTGTTTTTT
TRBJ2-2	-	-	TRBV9	CASSVGYGTGELFF	TGTGCCAGCAGCGTGGGTTACGGGACCGGGGAGCTGTTTTTT
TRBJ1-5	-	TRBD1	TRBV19	CASSMVSLTGYSNQPQHF	TGTGCCAGTAGTATGGTCTCCCTGACAGGGTATAGCAATCAGCCCCAGCATTTT
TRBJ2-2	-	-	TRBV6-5	CASSYRDIRLELFF	TGTGCCAGCAGTTACCGGGACATTAGATTGGAGCTGTTTTTT
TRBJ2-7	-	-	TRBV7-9	CASSRDPSSYEQYF	TGTGCCAGCAGCCGGGACCCCAGCTCCTACGAGCAGTACTTC
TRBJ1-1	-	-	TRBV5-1	CASSLNRAVAFF	TGCGCCAGCAGCTTGAACAGGGCTGTAGCTTTCTTT
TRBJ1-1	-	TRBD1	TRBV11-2	CASSLGTGRNTEAFF	TGTGCCAGCAGCCTAGGGACAGGGAGGAACACTGAAGCTTTCTTT
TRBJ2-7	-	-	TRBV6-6	CATARQSYEQYF	TGTGCCACTGCTCGACAGTCCTACGAGCAGTACTTC
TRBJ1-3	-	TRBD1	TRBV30	CAWSDQTGQGNTIYF	TGTGCCTGGAGTGACCAAACGGGACAGGGAAACACCATATATTTT
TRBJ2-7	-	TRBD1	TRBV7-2	CASSSGTGKGYEQYF	TGTGCCAGCAGCTCAGGGACAGGGAAGGGGTACGAGCAGTACTTC
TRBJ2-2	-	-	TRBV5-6	CASSPFGTGELFF	TGTGCCAGCAGCCCGTTCGGCACCGGGGAGCTGTTTTTT
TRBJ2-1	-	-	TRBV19	CASNIRGSSYNEQFF	TGTGCCAGTAATATCCGGGGTTCTTCCTACAATGAGCAGTTCTTC
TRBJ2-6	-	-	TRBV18	CASRMAGSGANVLTF	TGTGCCAGCCGTATGGCGGGGTCCGGGGCCAACGTCCTGACTTTC
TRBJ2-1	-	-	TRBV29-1	CSVDRYNEQFF	TGCAGCGTTGACAGGTACAATGAGCAGTTCTTC
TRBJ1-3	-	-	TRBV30	CACQLFSGNTIYF	TGTGCCTGTCAACTCTTCTCTGGAAACACCATATATTTT
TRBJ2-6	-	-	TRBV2	CASSPTGFLSGANVLTF	TGTGCCAGCAGCCCCACAGGGTTCCTCTCTGGGGCCAACGTCCTGACTTTC